The sequence of this T cell receptor beta chain was determined in a study of T cell changes during pregnancy in multiple sclerosis. Measured with immunoSEQ multiplex PCR; TCRdb has only the in-frame clones, and not every one. The data contain approximately 43,000 clones, 90% of them seen just once; the ten biggest clones take up more than 8.5%. Trimming took 3 bases from V and 5 from J, leaving 8 bases between them. There are 13 residues in the CDR3. Germline values: CDR1 SEHNR, CDR2 FQNEAQ (reference sequence). The rearrangement joins TRBV7-9 to TRBJ1-5; D not certain. Sequenced here: CD8+ T cells from peripheral blood mononuclear cells, sampled in the first trimester of pregnancy. The clonotype was recovered from a female donor with multiple sclerosis, enrolled in a pregnancy study. The DNA for the CDR3 is TGTGCCAGCAGCTTGTCCTCTGATCAGCCCCAGCATTTT. Translated: CASSLSSDQPQHF.